This TCR beta chain was recovered during a study of cytomegalovirus exposure and HLA in healthy donors. Study outcomes and limitations: Clonal expansion, a later analysis showed, was greater in HLA-associated TCR beta chains than in equally common others. Most TCR sequences were rare, but some public TCRs occurred in many donors.

The V gene's germline CDR1 is SGHTA and CDR2 FQGTGA. CDR3 length equals 21 residues. J gave up 2 bases and V 0 bases, and 15 bases lay outside the gene matches. Healthy people donating bone marrow made up the donors. With respect to this clone: The antigen is unknown.

With 60 Vbeta and 13 Jbeta primers, the PCR was carried out. Assay: immunoSEQ multiplex PCR; the TCRdb copy retains only in-frame clones and omits some. The sample records about 190,000 clones, roughly 80% being singletons. The chain is built from TRBV7-3 and TRBJ2-1, with 11 bases identical to TRBD2. The source of this sequence is a woman aged 30 to 39 in good health and CMV-seropositive. Sample: PBMCs. The CDR3: CASSLTGAISGTSGPYNEQFF. As DNA, the CDR3 is TGTGCCAGCAGCTTAACGGGCGCCATTTCCGGGACTAGCGGCCCCTACAATGAGCAGTTCTTC.